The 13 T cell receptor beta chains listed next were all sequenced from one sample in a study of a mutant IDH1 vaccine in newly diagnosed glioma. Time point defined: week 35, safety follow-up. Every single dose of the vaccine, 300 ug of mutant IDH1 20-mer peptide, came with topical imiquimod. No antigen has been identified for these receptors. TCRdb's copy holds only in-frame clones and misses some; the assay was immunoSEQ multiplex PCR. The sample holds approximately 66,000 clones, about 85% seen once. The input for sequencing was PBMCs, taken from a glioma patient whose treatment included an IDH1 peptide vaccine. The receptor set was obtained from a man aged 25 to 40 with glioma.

The CDR3 nucleotides read TGTGCCAGCAGCTTAGTACCCGGACTAGCGGGGGGCATAAAAAACATTCAGTACTTC. Translated, it gives CASSLVPGLAGGIKNIQYF. This chain connects TRBV7-2 to TRBJ2-4, with 14 bases that match TRBD2. CDR1 SGHTA and CDR2 FQGNSA come from the germline V gene. This CDR3 contains 19 residues. V shed 1 base, J shed 4 bases, and the junction held 9 bases outside the gene matches.

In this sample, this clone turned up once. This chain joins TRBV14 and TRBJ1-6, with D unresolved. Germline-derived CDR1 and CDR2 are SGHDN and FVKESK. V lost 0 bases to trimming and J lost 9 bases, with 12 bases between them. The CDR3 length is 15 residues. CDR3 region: CASSQDATRGSPLHF. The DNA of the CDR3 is TGTGCCAGCAGCCAAGATGCCACTCGCGGTTCACCCCTCCACTTT.

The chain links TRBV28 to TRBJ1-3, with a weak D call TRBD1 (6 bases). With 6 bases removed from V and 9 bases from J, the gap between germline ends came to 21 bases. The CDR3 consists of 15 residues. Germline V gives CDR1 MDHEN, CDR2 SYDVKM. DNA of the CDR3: TGTGCCAGCAGCCGAACGACAGGTGCAAAAAGCACCATATATTTT. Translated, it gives CASSRTTGAKSTIYF.

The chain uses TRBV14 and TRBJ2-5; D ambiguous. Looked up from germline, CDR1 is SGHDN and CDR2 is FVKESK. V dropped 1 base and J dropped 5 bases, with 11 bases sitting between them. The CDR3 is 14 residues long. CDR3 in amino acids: CASSQVRPVETQYF. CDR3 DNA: TGTGCCAGCAGCCAAGTTCGACCTGTGGAGACCCAGTACTTC.

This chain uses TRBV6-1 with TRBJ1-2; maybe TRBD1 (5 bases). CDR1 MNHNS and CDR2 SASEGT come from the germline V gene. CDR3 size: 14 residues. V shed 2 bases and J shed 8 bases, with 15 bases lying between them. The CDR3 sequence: CASSERGRERGYTF. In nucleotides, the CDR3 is TGTGCCAGCAGTGAACGAGGCAGGGAGCGAGGCTACACCTTC.

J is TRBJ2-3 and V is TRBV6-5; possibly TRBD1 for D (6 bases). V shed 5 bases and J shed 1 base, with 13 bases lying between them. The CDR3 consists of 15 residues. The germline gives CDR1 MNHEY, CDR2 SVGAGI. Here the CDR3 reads CASSRDTRGTDTQYF. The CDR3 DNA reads TGTGCCAGCAGTAGGGACACAAGGGGCACAGATACGCAGTATTTT.

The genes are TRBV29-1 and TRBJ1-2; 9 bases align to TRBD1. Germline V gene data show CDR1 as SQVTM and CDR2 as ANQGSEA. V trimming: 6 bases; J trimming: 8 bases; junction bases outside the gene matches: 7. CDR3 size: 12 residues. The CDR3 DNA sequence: TGCAGCGTGGCCGGGACAGGGAAAGGCTACACCTTC. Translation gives CSVAGTGKGYTF.

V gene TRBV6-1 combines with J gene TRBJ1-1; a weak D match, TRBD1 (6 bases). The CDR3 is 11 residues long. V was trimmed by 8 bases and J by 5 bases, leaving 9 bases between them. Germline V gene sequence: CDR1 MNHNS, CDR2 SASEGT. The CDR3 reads CASGTNTEAFF. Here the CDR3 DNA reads TGTGCCAGCGGGACAAATACTGAAGCTTTCTTT.

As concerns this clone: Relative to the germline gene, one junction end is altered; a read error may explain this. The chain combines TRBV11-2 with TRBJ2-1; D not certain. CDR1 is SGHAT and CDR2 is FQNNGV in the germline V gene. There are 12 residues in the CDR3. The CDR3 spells CASSLEDNEQFF. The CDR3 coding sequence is TGTGCCAGCAGCCTAGAGGACAATGAGCAGTTCTTC.

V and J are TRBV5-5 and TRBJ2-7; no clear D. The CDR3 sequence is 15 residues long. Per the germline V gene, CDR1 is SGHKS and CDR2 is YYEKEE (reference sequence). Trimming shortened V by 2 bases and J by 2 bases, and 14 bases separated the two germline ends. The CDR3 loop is CASSFLLDLTYEQYF. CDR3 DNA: TGTGCCAGCAGCTTCTTACTGGACCTCACCTACGAGCAGTACTTC.

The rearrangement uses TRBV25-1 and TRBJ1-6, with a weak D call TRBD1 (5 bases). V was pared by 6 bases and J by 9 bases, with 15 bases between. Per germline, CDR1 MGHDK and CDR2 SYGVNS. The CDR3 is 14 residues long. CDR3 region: CASRPAGMSSPLHF. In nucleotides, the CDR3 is TGTGCCAGCAGGCCGGCAGGGATGAGTTCACCCCTCCACTTT.

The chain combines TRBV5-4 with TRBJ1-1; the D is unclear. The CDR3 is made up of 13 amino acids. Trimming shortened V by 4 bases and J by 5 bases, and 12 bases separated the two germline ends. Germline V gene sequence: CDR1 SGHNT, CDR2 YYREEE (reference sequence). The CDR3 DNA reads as TGTGCCAGCAGCCCAAGAGGAGCAACTGAAGCTTTCTTT. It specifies CASSPRGATEAFF.

CDR3 amino acids: CASKPQGLDRQETQYF. The CDR3 DNA sequence: TGTGCCAGCAAACCCCAGGGGCTAGACAGACAAGAGACCCAGTACTTC. This chain joins TRBV28 and TRBJ2-5, with D possibly being TRBD1 (6 bases). CDR1 is MDHEN and CDR2 is SYDVKM in the germline V gene. Trimming removed 7 bases at V and 2 bases at J, with 20 bases between. This CDR3 contains 16 residues.